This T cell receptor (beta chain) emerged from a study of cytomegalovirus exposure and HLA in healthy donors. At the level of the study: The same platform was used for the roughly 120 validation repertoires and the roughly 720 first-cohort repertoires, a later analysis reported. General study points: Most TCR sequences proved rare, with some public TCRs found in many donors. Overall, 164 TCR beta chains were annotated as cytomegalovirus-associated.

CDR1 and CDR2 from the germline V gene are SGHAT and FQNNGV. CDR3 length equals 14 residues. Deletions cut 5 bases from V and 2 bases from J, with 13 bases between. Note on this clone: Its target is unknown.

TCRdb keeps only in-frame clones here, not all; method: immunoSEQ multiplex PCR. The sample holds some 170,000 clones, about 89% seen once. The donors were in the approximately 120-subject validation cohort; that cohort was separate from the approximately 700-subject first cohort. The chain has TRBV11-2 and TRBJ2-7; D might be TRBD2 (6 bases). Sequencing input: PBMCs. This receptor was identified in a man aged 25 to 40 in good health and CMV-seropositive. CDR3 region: CASSGPGLPYEQYF. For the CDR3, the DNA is TGTGCCAGCAGCGGACCGGGACTCCCCTACGAGCAGTACTTC.